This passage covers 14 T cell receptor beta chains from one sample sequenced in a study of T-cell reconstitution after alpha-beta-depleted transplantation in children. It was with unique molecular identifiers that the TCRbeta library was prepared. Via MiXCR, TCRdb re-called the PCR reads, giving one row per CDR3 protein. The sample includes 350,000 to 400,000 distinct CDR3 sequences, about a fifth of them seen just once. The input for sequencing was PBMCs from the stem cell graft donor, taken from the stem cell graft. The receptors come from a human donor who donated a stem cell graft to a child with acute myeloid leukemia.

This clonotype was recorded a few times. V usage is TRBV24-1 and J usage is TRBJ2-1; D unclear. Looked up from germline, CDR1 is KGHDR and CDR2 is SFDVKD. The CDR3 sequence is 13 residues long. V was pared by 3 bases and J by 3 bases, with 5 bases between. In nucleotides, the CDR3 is TGTGCCACCAGTGATCCTGGCTACAATGAGCAGTTCTTC. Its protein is CATSDPGYNEQFF.

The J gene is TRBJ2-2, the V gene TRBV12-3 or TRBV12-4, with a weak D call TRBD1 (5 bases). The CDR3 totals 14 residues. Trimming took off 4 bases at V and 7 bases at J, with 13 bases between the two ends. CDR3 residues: CASSSSGPGGELFF. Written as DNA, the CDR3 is TGTGCCAGCAGTTCCTCAGGGCCGGGCGGGGAGCTGTTTTTT.

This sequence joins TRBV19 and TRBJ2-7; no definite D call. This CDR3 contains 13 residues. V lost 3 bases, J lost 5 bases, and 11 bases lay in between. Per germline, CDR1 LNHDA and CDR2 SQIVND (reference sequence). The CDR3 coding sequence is TGTGCCAGTAGTATCCTGGCAGAAGACGAGCAGTACTTC. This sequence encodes CASSILAEDEQYF.

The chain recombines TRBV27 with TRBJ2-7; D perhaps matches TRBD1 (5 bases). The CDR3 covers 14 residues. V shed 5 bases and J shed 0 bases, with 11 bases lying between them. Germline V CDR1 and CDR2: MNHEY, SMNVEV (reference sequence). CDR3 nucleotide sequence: TGTGCCAGCAGTCTGACAGTGGACTCCTACGAGCAGTACTTC. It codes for CASSLTVDSYEQYF.

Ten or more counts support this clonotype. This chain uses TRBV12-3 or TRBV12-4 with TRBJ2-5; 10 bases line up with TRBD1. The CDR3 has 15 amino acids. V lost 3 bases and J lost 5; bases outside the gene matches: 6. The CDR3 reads CASSLVAGQGETQYF. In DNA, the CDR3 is TGTGCCAGCAGTTTGGTCGCGGGACAGGGGGAGACCCAGTACTTC.

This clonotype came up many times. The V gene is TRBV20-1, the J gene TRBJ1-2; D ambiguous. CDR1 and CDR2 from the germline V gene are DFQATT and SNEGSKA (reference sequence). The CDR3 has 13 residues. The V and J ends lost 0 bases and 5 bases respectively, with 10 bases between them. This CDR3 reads CSARDGKGYGYTF. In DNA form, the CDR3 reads TGCAGTGCTAGAGATGGCAAGGGTTATGGCTACACCTTC.

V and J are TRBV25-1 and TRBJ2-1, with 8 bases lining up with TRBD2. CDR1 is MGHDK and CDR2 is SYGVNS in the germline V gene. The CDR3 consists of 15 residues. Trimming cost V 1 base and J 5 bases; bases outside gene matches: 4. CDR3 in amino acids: CASSEFRLAHNEQFF. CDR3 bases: TGTGCCAGCAGTGAATTTCGACTAGCGCACAATGAGCAGTTCTTC.

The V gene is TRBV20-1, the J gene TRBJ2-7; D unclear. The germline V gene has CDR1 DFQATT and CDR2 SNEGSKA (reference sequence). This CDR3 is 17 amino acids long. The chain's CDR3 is CCYSRPRASMRNYEQYF. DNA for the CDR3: TGCTGTTACTCACGGCCCCGGGCTAGTATGCGGAACTACGAGCAGTACTTC.

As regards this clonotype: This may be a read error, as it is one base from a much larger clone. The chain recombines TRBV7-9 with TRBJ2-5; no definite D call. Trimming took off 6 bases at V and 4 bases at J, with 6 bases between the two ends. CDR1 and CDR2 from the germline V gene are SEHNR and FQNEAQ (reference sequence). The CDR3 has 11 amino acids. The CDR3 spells CASSYVETQYF. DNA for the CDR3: TGTGCCAGCAGTTATGTAGAGACCCAGTACTTC. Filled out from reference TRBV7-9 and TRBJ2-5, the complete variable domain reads DTGVSQNPRHKITKRGQNVTFRCDPISEHNRLYWYRQTLGQGPEFLTYFQNEAQLEKSRLLSDRFSAERPKGSFSTLEIQRTEQGDSAMYLCASSYVETQYFGPGTRLLVL.

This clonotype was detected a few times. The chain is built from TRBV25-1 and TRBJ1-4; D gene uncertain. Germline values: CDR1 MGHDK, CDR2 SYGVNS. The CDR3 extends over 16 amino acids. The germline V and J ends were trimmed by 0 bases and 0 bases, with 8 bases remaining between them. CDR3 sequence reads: CASSEYRASTNEKLFF. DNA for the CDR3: TGTGCCAGCAGTGAATATAGGGCCTCAACTAATGAAAAACTGTTTTTT.

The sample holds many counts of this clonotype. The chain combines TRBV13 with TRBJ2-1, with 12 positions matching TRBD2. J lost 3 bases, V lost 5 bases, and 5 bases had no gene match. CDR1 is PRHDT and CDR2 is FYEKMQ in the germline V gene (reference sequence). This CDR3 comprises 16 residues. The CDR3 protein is CASSRRLAGDYNEQFF. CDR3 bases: TGTGCCAGCAGCCGTCGACTAGCGGGAGACTACAATGAGCAGTTCTTC.

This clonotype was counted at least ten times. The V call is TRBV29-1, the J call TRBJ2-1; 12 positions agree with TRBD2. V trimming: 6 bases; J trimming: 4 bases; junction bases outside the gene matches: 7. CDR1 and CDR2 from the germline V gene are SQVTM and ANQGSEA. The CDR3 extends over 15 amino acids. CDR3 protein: CSVITTSGRYNEQFF. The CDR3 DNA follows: TGCAGCGTGATTACGACTAGCGGGAGATACAATGAGCAGTTCTTC.

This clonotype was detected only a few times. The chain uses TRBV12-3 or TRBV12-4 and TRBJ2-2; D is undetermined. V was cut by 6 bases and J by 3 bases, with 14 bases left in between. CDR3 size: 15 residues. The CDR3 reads CASSPVFSYTGELFF. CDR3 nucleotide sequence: TGTGCCAGCAGCCCTGTTTTTTCGTACACCGGGGAGCTGTTTTTT.

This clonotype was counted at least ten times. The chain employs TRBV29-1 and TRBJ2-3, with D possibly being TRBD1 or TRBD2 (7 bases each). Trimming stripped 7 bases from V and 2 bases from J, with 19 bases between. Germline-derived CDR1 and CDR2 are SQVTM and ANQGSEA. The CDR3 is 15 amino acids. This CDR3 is CSGETGRGTTDTQYF. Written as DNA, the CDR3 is TGCAGCGGGGAGACAGGGCGGGGGACCACAGATACGCAGTATTTT.